This T cell receptor beta chain was profiled in a study of CD8 T cells in ankylosing spondylitis. V lost 3 bases, J lost 3 bases, and 7 bases stayed unmatched. The CDR3 is 16 amino acids. Germline CDR1 reads SGHAT; CDR2 reads FQNNGV. A single record per CDR3 protein comes from TCRdb applying MiXCR to the 5' RACE reads. The data hold around 39,000 distinct CDR3 sequences, with around 15% observed a single time. Study findings and constraints: Certain motif variants had earlier appeared in reactive arthritis synovial fluid and blood. Disease-linked clones, CD8+, were relatively rare in peripheral blood. Matched ankylosing spondylitis synovial fluid reportedly showed significant enrichment of disease-linked clones.

This clonotype was detected ten times or more. Its target is unknown. The sample consisted of synovial fluid, either unsorted or a sorted T cell fraction (not recorded which). This chain connects TRBV11-2 to TRBJ2-5; the match to TRBD2 covers 10 bases. The sequence came from a male donor with ankylosing spondylitis. CDR3 nucleotide sequence: TGTGCCAGCAGCTTGGGACTAGCGAAGACAGAAGAGACCCAGTACTTC. Its translation is CASSLGLAKTEETQYF. The whole variable domain, remainder taken from reference TRBV11-2 and TRBJ2-5, is EAGVAQSPRYKIIEKRQSVAFWCNPISGHATLYWYQQILGQGPKLLIQFQNNGVVDDSQLPKDRFSAERLKGVDSTLKIQPAKLEDSAVYLCASSLGLAKTEETQYFGPGTRLLVL.